One and the same sample provided the 8 T cell receptor beta chains below, sequenced in a study of neurological immune-mediated disorders (dated by TCRdb to between 2019 and 2020). Libraries were built with 5' RACE. Sequencing used an Illumina HiSeq 2500. TCRdb itself trimmed the public reads at Q25 with fastp, ran MiXCR and retained productive beta chains. When rows share a CDR3 protein, they turn into one entry using the most common DNA and genes. The sample records about 9,200 distinct CDR3 sequences, 20% to 25% of which are singletons. The ten biggest clones cover around 50% of the sample. The sample was CD8+ T cells from blood. All receptors come from a woman in her sixties or seventies with HTLV-1-associated myelopathy (HAM/TSP).

Remarks on this clonotype: A read error may account for a junction end that differs from germline. V and J are TRBV20-1 and TRBJ2-1; TRBD2 matches at 11 bases. Germline V gene sequence: CDR1 DFQATT, CDR2 SNEGSKA (reference sequence). The CDR3 has 12 amino acids. The CDR3 region has the DNA TGCAGTCCTAGCGGGGGGTACCATGAGCAGTTCTTC. Translation: CSPSGGYHEQFF.

This clonotype was seen ten or more times. This rearrangement joins TRBV6-5 to TRBJ1-2; D possibly corresponds to TRBD1 (5 bases). V lost 7 bases to trimming and J lost 4 bases, with 10 bases between them. This CDR3 region has 12 residues. Germline V gives CDR1 MNHEY, CDR2 SVGAGI. The CDR3, as DNA: TGTGCCAGCACGGGGGGGGGCTATGGCTACACCTTC. Translated, it gives CASTGGGYGYTF.

This clonotype was detected ten times or more. The chain carries TRBV9 and TRBJ2-1; 11 bases fit TRBD2. This CDR3 is built from 16 residues. The J segment lost 2 bases and the V segment lost 4 bases, leaving 5 bases of the junction unmatched. Germline CDR1 is SGDLS and CDR2 is YYNGEE. The CDR3 DNA sequence: TGTGCCAGCAGCCCCGGGACTAGCGGCGCCTACAATGAGCAGTTCTTC. Encoded protein: CASSPGTSGAYNEQFF.

This clonotype was counted many times. The V and J genes are TRBV5-1 and TRBJ2-4, with D perhaps matching TRBD1 (5 bases). Trimming took 4 bases from V and 4 from J, leaving 12 bases between them. This CDR3 is 14 amino acids long. The germline gives CDR1 SGHRS, CDR2 YFSETQ. CDR3: CASSLKAGKNIQYF. CDR3 nucleotide sequence: TGCGCCAGCAGCCTCAAGGCAGGGAAAAACATTCAGTACTTC.

The sample holds many counts of this clonotype. J is TRBJ2-2 and V is TRBV6-1, with a tentative D call TRBD1 (5 bases). The germline V gene has CDR1 MNHNS and CDR2 SASEGT. The CDR3 totals 14 residues. V lost 6 bases to trimming and J lost 5 bases, with 13 bases between them. The CDR3 coding sequence is TGTGCCAGCAGAGGGGTATCGGAAACCGGGGAGCTGTTTTTT. The encoded protein is CASRGVSETGELFF.

The chain joins TRBV30 to TRBJ1-1, with D possibly being TRBD1 (6 bases). The CDR3 contains 18 residues. Germline CDR1 and CDR2: GTSNPN and SVGIG (reference sequence). V dropped 5 bases and J dropped 3 bases, with 28 bases sitting between them. CDR3 nucleotides: TGTGCCTGGCTAGACCCAGGGGAGATAATAAGAGTGGACACTGAAGCTTTCTTT. Translation gives CAWLDPGEIIRVDTEAFF.

In this sample, this clonotype turned up once. The J gene is TRBJ2-2, the V gene TRBV7-8, with D possibly being TRBD1 or TRBD2 (6 bases each). The germline gives CDR1 SGHVS, CDR2 FQNEAQ. The CDR3 has 16 amino acids. Trimming removed 2 bases at V and 5 bases at J, with 15 bases between. The CDR3 reads CASSLLGKGGTGELFF. The CDR3 DNA reads TGTGCCAGCAGCTTATTAGGCAAGGGGGGTACCGGGGAGCTGTTTTTT.

This clonotype was counted ten times or more. The rearrangement uses TRBV7-9 and TRBJ1-2, with no clear D. The CDR3 contains 16 residues. Germline V gene lookup returns CDR1 SEHNR and CDR2 FQNEAQ (reference sequence). Between the trimmed V and J ends, which lost 1 base and 0 bases, there was a span of 12 bases. This chain's CDR3 is CASSLVGFGSNYGYTF. Here the CDR3 DNA reads TGTGCCAGCAGCTTAGTAGGTTTCGGATCTAACTATGGCTACACCTTC. Full variable domain (outside the CDR3, taken from reference TRBV7-9 and TRBJ1-2): DTGVSQNPRHKITKRGQNVTFRCDPISEHNRLYWYRQTLGQGPEFLTYFQNEAQLEKSRLLSDRFSAERPKGSFSTLEIQRTEQGDSAMYLCASSLVGFGSNYGYTFGSGTRLTVV.